This TCR beta chain emerged from a study of chemoradiotherapy in HPV16-positive cancers. On the study more broadly: Functional T-cell assays on a couple of HPV16-positive patients' cells defined candidate HPV-specific clones and common TCR motifs.

Samples were taken several times over chemoradiotherapy. Remarks on this clone: What it binds is unknown.

TCRdb keeps only in-frame clones here, not all; method: immunoSEQ multiplex PCR. This table has some 4,900 clones, 65% to 85% appearing once. Whole-study results and caveats: Only a couple of HPV16-positive patients supplied the functional HPV-specificity definition. Candidate HPV-specific clones and E7-related TCR motifs grew in tumor during treatment.

This CDR3 has 16 amino acids. V was cut by 0 bases and J by 7 bases, with 16 bases left in between. The V gene's germline CDR1 is SGDLS and CDR2 YYNGEE. This chain links TRBV9 with TRBJ1-4, with no clear D. The sequence derives from a human donor with HPV-associated anogenital cancer. The sample consisted of tumor tissue, taken from a patient who underwent chemoradiotherapy. In DNA form, the CDR3 reads TGTGCCAGCAGCGTAGGCCCTAACGGGCAAAGTGAAAAACTGTTTTTT. Its protein product is CASSVGPNGQSEKLFF.